This entry concerns a single T cell receptor beta chain. The target antigen is unknown. The junction differs from germline at one of its ends, possibly a read error. CDR3 length equals 15 residues. The germline V gene has CDR1 SGHDT and CDR2 YYEEEE. This entry is derived from a study of blood T cells in healthy people across ages. Study-level points and caveats: Aged donors had fewer naive CD4+ cells and lower diversity than long-lived donors. Samples with more naive T cells showed higher observed beta diversity.

A second PCR of 7 to 11 cycles used a sample-barcoded 5' primer and a J-beta primer mix. TCRdb itself ran the 5' RACE reads through MiXCR, one entry per CDR3 protein. Of around 1.5 million distinct CDR3 sequences listed, around 59% were seen once; the top ten hold roughly 7%. The chain joins TRBV5-6 to TRBJ2-3; 7 bases are a match to TRBD1. Sample: blood. The TCR originated in a man younger than 35 in good health. CDR3 sequence reads: CTSRSDRAYTDTQYF. CDR3 DNA sequence: TGTACCAGCAGATCCGACAGGGCCTACACAGATACGCAGTATTTT.